This entry lists 23 T cell receptor beta chains sequenced from one sample in a study of shared T cell receptors in the human thymus. TCRdb keeps only in-frame clones here, not all; method: immunoSEQ multiplex PCR. This table holds hundreds of thousands of clones, about four fifths found once. These sequences were also reported in another study, on human thymus T cells.

The specimen sequenced was thymocytes. The source of these receptors is a boy younger than two with a congenital heart defect.

The chain is built from TRBV27 and TRBJ2-5; 7 nucleotides agree with TRBD2. Trimming removed 0 bases from V and 5 bases from J; junction bases left unmatched: 12. The CDR3 is 17 amino acids. Germline assignment: CDR1 MNHEY and CDR2 SMNVEV (reference sequence). CDR3 bases: TGTGCCAGCAGTTTATCGGGCCGGACTAGGGGAATGGAGACCCAGTACTTC. Its protein is CASSLSGRTRGMETQYF.

In this sample, this clone turned up once. This sequence joins TRBV5-4 and TRBJ2-7; TRBD1 is a possible D gene (6 bases). CDR1 is SGHNT, CDR2 YYREEE, per germline (reference sequence). This CDR3 contains 14 residues. V dropped 4 bases and J dropped 4 bases, with 15 bases sitting between them. In DNA, the CDR3 is TGTGCCAGCAGCCCGGGGACACCCCCTTACGAGCAGTACTTC. Amino acids: CASSPGTPPYEQYF.

Points on this clone: An end of the junction differs from the germline gene, which may be a read error. The CDR3 DNA sequence: TGTGCCAGTAGTACTACTCCGGGACAGGGGGCATGGAAACGTTCTTTT. This encodes CASSTTPGQGAWKRSF. The chain couples TRBV19 to TRBJ1-3; 12 bases match TRBD1. This CDR3 region has 16 residues. Germline V lookup: CDR1 LNHDA, CDR2 SQIVND (reference sequence).

This clone was seen a handful of times. This chain uses TRBV4-3 with TRBJ2-1; D possibly corresponds to TRBD2 (7 bases). CDR1 is LGHNA and CDR2 is YSLEER in the germline V gene. CDR3 length equals 14 residues. V gave up 4 bases and J gave up 10 bases, with 17 bases separating them. Here the CDR3 DNA reads TGCGCCAGCAGCCTAGGGGGGGAAGCGGAAGAGCAGTTCTTC. It encodes CASSLGGEAEEQFF.

The genes are TRBV4-3 and TRBJ2-2; D is perhaps TRBD2 (7 bases). The CDR3 loop spans 22 amino acids. The V gene lost 1 base and the J gene lost 3 bases, with 30 bases spanning the gap. The germline V gene has CDR1 LGHNA and CDR2 YSLEER. Here the CDR3 DNA reads TGCGCCAGCAGCCAAGGAGGGGGGGATGGGGATAAAGAATTGGGGTACACCGGGGAGCTGTTTTTT. It yields the protein CASSQGGGDGDKELGYTGELFF.

The chain uses TRBV21-1 and TRBJ2-7; TRBD1, the table's D call, lacks a check against the DNA. TRBV21-1 corresponds to a pseudogene. The CDR3 has 13 residues. As DNA, the CDR3 is TGTGCCAGCAGGGGGGACAGCTCCTACGAGCAGTACTTC. This codes for CASRGDSSYEQYF.

The chain uses TRBV30 and TRBJ2-1; 8 nucleotides match TRBD1. Germline values: CDR1 GTSNPN, CDR2 SVGIG (reference sequence). V dropped 2 bases and J dropped 4; count of bases not matched to a gene: 13. The CDR3 is 17 amino acids. The CDR3 loop is CAWSKVLFGQGYNEQFF. CDR3 in DNA: TGTGCCTGGAGTAAAGTTCTATTCGGACAGGGATACAATGAGCAGTTCTTC.

The gene calls are TRBV19 and TRBJ2-1, with D perhaps TRBD2 (6 bases). V was trimmed by 0 bases and J by 1 base, leaving 22 bases between them. The CDR3 totals 20 residues. From germline, CDR1 is LNHDA and CDR2 SQIVND (reference sequence). CDR3 in DNA: TGTGCCAGTAGTATAGATCGGGGGATTGACTTGCTTAATTCCTACAATGAGCAGTTCTTC. It specifies CASSIDRGIDLLNSYNEQFF.

The V call is TRBV9, the J call TRBJ2-7; the match to TRBD2 covers 12 bases. V lost 3 bases to trimming and J lost 5 bases; unmatched junction nucleotides: 3. The CDR3 length is 14 residues. CDR1 is SGDLS, CDR2 YYNGEE, per germline. The CDR3 sequence is CASSATSGSNEQYF. CDR3 coding DNA: TGTGCCAGCAGCGCGACTAGCGGGAGCAACGAGCAGTACTTC.

The rearrangement uses TRBV14 and TRBJ2-5; 7 nucleotides agree with TRBD1. The CDR3 length is 15 residues. Germline V gene data show CDR1 as SGHDN and CDR2 as FVKESK. With 3 bases clipped from V and 1 base from J, the junction kept 5 bases outside the gene matches. CDR3 coding DNA: TGTGCCAGCAGCCAGAGGGGACAGCCCCAAGAGACCCAGTACTTC. Its translation is CASSQRGQPQETQYF.

V and J are TRBV7-6 and TRBJ1-1; D might be TRBD1 (5 bases). V was cut by 5 bases and J by 3 bases, with 13 bases left in between. The germline V gene encodes CDR1 SGHVS and CDR2 FNYEAQ. The CDR3 extends over 14 amino acids. The CDR3: CASSRGRKDTEAFF. The CDR3 DNA reads as TGTGCCAGCAGCAGGGGTCGGAAGGACACTGAAGCTTTCTTT.

This clone has just a few counts. The CDR3 DNA follows: TGTGCTAGTGGCATCGACTTCTCTGGGGCCAACGTCCTGACTTTC. This codes for CASGIDFSGANVLTF. The gene calls are TRBV12-5 and TRBJ2-6; D gene ambiguous. This CDR3 has 15 residues. V was clipped by 6 bases and J by 0 bases, with 9 bases between them. Germline lookup yields CDR1 LGHNT and CDR2 FRNRAP.

The chain recombines TRBV5-1 with TRBJ2-2, with TRBD2 identical over 9 bases. J gave up 5 bases and V 0 bases, and 8 bases lay outside the gene matches. Germline CDR1 is SGHRS and CDR2 is YFSETQ. The CDR3 contains 17 residues. The chain's CDR3 is CASSLAKREEGTGELFF. The CDR3 DNA reads as TGCGCCAGCAGCTTGGCCAAGCGGGAGGAGGGAACCGGGGAGCTGTTTTTT.

The rearrangement joins TRBV7-6 to TRBJ2-1, with D maybe TRBD2 (6 bases). This CDR3 comprises 15 residues. The germline CDR1 and CDR2 sequences are SGHVS and FNYEAQ. The germline V and J ends were trimmed by 3 bases and 6 bases, with 15 bases remaining between them. In DNA form, the CDR3 reads TGTGCCAGCAGCTTGTCTTCACCCGGGGGCAATGAGCAGTTCTTC. Its translation is CASSLSSPGGNEQFF.

This clone came up a few times. The DNA for the CDR3 is TGCAGTGTTCGCAGGGACACTGAAGCTTTCTTT. Translated, it gives CSVRRDTEAFF. The V and J genes are TRBV20-1 and TRBJ1-1; weak D call: TRBD1 (5 bases). The V end was cut by 7 bases, the J end by 3 bases, with 9 bases between. This CDR3 spans 11 amino acids. Germline CDR1 reads DFQATT; CDR2 reads SNEGSKA (reference sequence).

V and J are TRBV5-5 and TRBJ1-2; possible D gene TRBD1, 5 bases. CDR1 is SGHKS, CDR2 YYEKEE, per germline (reference sequence). The CDR3 length is 14 residues. V was shortened by 0 bases and J by 4 bases, with 10 bases between the two germline ends. The CDR3 coding sequence is TGTGCCAGCAGCTTGGGGGCCGGGGGCTATGGCTACACCTTC. Translation: CASSLGAGGYGYTF.

The rearrangement uses TRBV29-1 and TRBJ2-7, with TRBD2 matching over 14 bases. The trim removed 6 bases at V and 2 bases at J, leaving 12 bases unmatched. Germline-derived CDR1 and CDR2 are SQVTM and ANQGSEA. The CDR3 covers 17 residues. CDR3 sequence reads: CSVGGLAGEGAAYEQYF. In nucleotides, the CDR3 is TGCAGCGTGGGGGGACTAGCGGGAGAGGGGGCGGCCTACGAGCAGTACTTC.

The chain is built from TRBV6-5 and TRBJ2-1; the D gene is possibly TRBD2 (5 bases). Per germline, CDR1 MNHEY and CDR2 SVGAGI. This CDR3 is 14 amino acids long. V was cut by 6 bases and J by 1 base, with 10 bases left in between. The CDR3: CASRGSGSYNEQFF. CDR3 in DNA: TGTGCCAGCAGAGGGAGTGGGTCCTACAATGAGCAGTTCTTC.

The chain links TRBV27 to TRBJ2-5, with 8 nucleotides matching TRBD1. The DNA end is a closer match to TRBJ2-7, so the J assignment may be wrong. Germline V gives CDR1 MNHEY, CDR2 SMNVEV (reference sequence). The CDR3 contains 19 residues. The CDR3 DNA follows: TGTGCCAGCAGTCCCTCGTCCTCTGCTATCGGGACAGGCTCCTACGAGCAGTACTTC. It yields the protein CASSPSSSAIGTGSYEQYF.

In its sample, this clone was seen once. This chain connects TRBV4-1 to TRBJ2-7; TRBD1 matches 9 bases. CDR1 is MGHRA and CDR2 is YSYEKL in the germline V gene. V lost 5 bases, J lost 4 bases, and 9 bases stayed unmatched. This CDR3 region has 15 residues. The CDR3 is CASSNPGQGPYEQYF. The DNA of the CDR3 is TGCGCCAGCAGCAATCCGGGACAGGGCCCTTACGAGCAGTACTTC.

The V call is TRBV25-1, the J call TRBJ1-5; D is perhaps TRBD1 (6 bases). Trimming left V 8 bases short and J 0 bases short, with 11 bases between. This CDR3 contains 14 residues. From germline, CDR1 is MGHDK and CDR2 SYGVNS. In nucleotides, the CDR3 is TGTGCCAGCGGAGACAGGAATAGCAATCAGCCCCAGCATTTT. Encoded protein: CASGDRNSNQPQHF.

The chain has TRBV29-1 and TRBJ1-1; TRBD1 matches 11 bases. Germline CDR1 is SQVTM and CDR2 is ANQGSEA. The CDR3 extends over 15 amino acids. V dropped 3 bases and J dropped 0; count of bases not matched to a gene: 3. The CDR3 loop reads CSVEDRGLVNTEAFF. Here the CDR3 DNA reads TGCAGCGTTGAGGACAGGGGGCTCGTGAACACTGAAGCTTTCTTT.

The chain joins TRBV6-1 to TRBJ2-2; 7 bases agree with TRBD1. Trimming removed 6 bases from V and 4 bases from J; junction bases left unmatched: 8. Germline values: CDR1 MNHNS, CDR2 SASEGT. CDR3 length equals 15 residues. The DNA for the CDR3 is TGTGCCAGCAGGCCGACAGGGAGTACCACCGGGGAGCTGTTTTTT. This translates into CASRPTGSTTGELFF.